This paragraph reports one T cell receptor beta chain. The assay was immunoSEQ multiplex PCR, and TCRdb's table has in-frame clones only and misses some. The sample shows roughly 230,000 clones, approximately 81% of them seen only once. These data come from a study of blood T cell repertoires in COVID-19. Overall study context: Samples of COVID-19 (acute and convalescent) were obtained from the United States, Italy and Spain.

V lost 3 bases and J lost 4; bases outside the gene matches: 8. Germline CDR1 is LGHDT and CDR2 is YNNKEL (reference sequence). The CDR3 runs 17 residues. This chain connects TRBV3-1 (or the pseudogene TRBV3-2) to TRBJ2-3; 12 nucleotides match TRBD2. Sequencing input: peripheral blood. This TCR derives from an elderly woman with acute or convalescent COVID-19. The CDR3, as DNA: TGTGCCAGCAGCCACCCACTAGCGGGGGGAGTCGCAGATACGCAGTATTTT. Residues: CASSHPLAGGVADTQYF.